Below are 8 T cell receptor beta chains sequenced from a single sample in a study of spatial heterogeneity in lung cancer. General study findings and limits: Higher tumor mutation counts went along with higher counts of expanded intratumoral alpha and beta TCRs.

TCRdb reanalysed the 5' RACE reads using MiXCR and keeps one entry per CDR3 protein. Among 5,500 to 8,000 distinct CDR3 sequences listed, about 14% were seen once. Specified time point: sample taken at primary tumor resection. Antigen specificity for these receptors is unknown. The sample here was lung tumor tissue, taken at surgery. The source is a male donor with early-stage non-small cell lung cancer.

There are a few counts of this clonotype. The chain recombines TRBV11-3 with TRBJ1-2; D is unclear. V was trimmed by 4 bases and J by 5 bases, leaving 8 bases between them. The CDR3 is 12 amino acids. CDR1 is SGHNT, CDR2 YENEEA, per germline. This CDR3 is CASSSVRYGYTF. The CDR3 DNA is TGTGCCAGCAGCTCAGTCCGGTATGGCTACACCTTC.

Ten or more counts support this clonotype. V is TRBV5-4 and J is TRBJ2-1; D is perhaps TRBD1 (5 bases). Germline CDR1 is SGHNT and CDR2 is YYREEE (reference sequence). Trimming took 0 bases from V and 4 from J, leaving 11 bases between them. The CDR3 has 15 residues. The CDR3: CASSLGRAGYNEQFF. The CDR3, as DNA: TGTGCCAGCAGCTTGGGAAGGGCAGGGTACAATGAGCAGTTCTTC.

The chain carries TRBV9 and TRBJ2-5; D is unclear. The CDR3 has 12 amino acids. In germline, CDR1 is SGDLS, CDR2 YYNGEE. The V gene lost 4 bases and the J gene lost 0 bases, with 4 bases spanning the gap. The CDR3 nucleotides read TGTGCCAGCAGCCAGGACCAAGAGACCCAGTACTTC. The encoded protein is CASSQDQETQYF.

By its share, this clonotype is medium-sized (0.01 to 0.1%). The chain has TRBV2 and TRBJ1-5; 7 nucleotides match TRBD1. Germline trimming cut 5 bases from V and 6 bases from J; bases unmatched to any gene: 4. This CDR3 region has 13 residues. CDR1 and CDR2 from the germline V gene are SNHLY and FYNNEI. The CDR3 sequence: CASSTQGVQPQHF. The CDR3 DNA sequence: TGTGCCAGCAGTACGCAGGGGGTTCAGCCCCAGCATTTT.

This clonotype was counted a few times. The chain carries TRBV5-6 and TRBJ2-7; no clear D gene. CDR3 length equals 13 residues. CDR1 and CDR2 (germline): SGHDT, YYEEEE. V was shortened by 1 base and J by 1 base, with 6 bases between the two germline ends. The CDR3, as DNA: TGTGCCAGCAGCTTGAGGCAGTCCTACGAGCAGTACTTC. Translating gives CASSLRQSYEQYF.

This clonotype is medium-sized (0.01 to 0.1%) in the sample. This CDR3 reads CASGESSYEQYF. The CDR3 nucleotides read TGTGCCAGTGGGGAGTCCTCCTACGAGCAGTACTTC. The gene calls are TRBV6-2 or TRBV6-3 and TRBJ2-7; the D gene is possibly TRBD2 (5 bases). Trimming stripped 9 bases from V and 0 bases from J, with 9 bases between. This CDR3 is built from 12 residues. CDR1 MNHEY and CDR2 SVGEGT come from the germline V gene.

This chain connects TRBV27 to TRBJ2-5; D gene ambiguous. V shed 3 bases and J shed 5 bases, with 10 bases lying between them. The CDR3 is 13 amino acids. Germline lookup yields CDR1 MNHEY and CDR2 SMNVEV (reference sequence). This CDR3 reads CASSFGYGETQYF. The CDR3 region has the DNA TGTGCCAGCAGTTTCGGGTATGGGGAGACCCAGTACTTC.

This clonotype came up many times. The chain is built from TRBV19 and TRBJ2-1; D unresolved. Trimming pared 5 bases from V and 0 bases from J, leaving 17 bases between. The CDR3 spans 17 residues. CDR1 and CDR2 (germline): LNHDA, SQIVND (reference sequence). The CDR3 protein is CASSRHPAQSSYNEQFF. The CDR3 DNA is TGTGCCAGTAGTCGTCATCCGGCCCAGAGCTCCTACAATGAGCAGTTCTTC.